This T cell receptor beta chain was identified during a study of T cell responses to AZD1222 COVID-19 vaccine. Study conclusions and caveats: Researchers report vaccine-associated CD4 TCRs spanning spike, with dominance at 160-218 and 743-854. Repertoire sampling happened only post peak T cell response. In a largely white British group with more females than males, clonal diversity was possibly underestimated.

V lost 3 bases and J lost 5, with 5 bases in between. The germline CDR1 and CDR2 sequences are LGHDT and YNNKEL (reference sequence). The CDR3 runs 12 residues. For this clone: No antigen is known for it. The same CDR3 arises from other DNA sequences in this sample as well.

TCRdb keeps only in-frame clones here, not all; method: immunoSEQ multiplex PCR. The repertoire has some 170,000 clones, approximately 90% of them found once; the top ten carry roughly 4%. The source of this sequence is an adult who received the MenACWY meningococcal vaccine as a control. V and J are TRBV3-1 (or the pseudogene TRBV3-2) and TRBJ1-5; no clear D. The material was peripheral blood, obtained 28 days after the second dose of the MenACWY control vaccine. The CDR3 protein is CASSQGDQPQHF. In nucleotides, the CDR3 is TGTGCCAGCAGCCAGGGTGATCAGCCCCAGCATTTT.